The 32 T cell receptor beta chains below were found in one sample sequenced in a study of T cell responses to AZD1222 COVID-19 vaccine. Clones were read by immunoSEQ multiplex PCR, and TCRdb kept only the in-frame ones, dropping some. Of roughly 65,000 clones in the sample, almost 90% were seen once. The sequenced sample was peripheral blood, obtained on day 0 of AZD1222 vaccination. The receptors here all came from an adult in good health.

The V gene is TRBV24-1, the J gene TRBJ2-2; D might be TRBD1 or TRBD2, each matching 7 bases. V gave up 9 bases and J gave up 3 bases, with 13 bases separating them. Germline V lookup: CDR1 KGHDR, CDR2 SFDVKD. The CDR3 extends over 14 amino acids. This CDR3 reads CATGGDSDTGELFF. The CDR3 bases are TGTGCCACCGGGGGGGACAGTGACACCGGGGAGCTGTTTTTT.

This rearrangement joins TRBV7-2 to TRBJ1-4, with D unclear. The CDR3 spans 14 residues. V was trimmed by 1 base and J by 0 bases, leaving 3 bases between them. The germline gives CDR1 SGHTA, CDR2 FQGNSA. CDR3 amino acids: CASSLDPTNEKLFF. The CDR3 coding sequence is TGTGCCAGCAGCTTAGATCCAACTAATGAAAAACTGTTTTTT.

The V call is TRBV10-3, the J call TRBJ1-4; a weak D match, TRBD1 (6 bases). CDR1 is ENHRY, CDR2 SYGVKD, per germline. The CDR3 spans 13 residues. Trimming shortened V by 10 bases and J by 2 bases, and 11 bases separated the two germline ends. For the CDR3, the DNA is TGTGCCAGCTCGGGGGGCACTAATGAAAAACTGTTTTTT. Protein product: CASSGGTNEKLFF.

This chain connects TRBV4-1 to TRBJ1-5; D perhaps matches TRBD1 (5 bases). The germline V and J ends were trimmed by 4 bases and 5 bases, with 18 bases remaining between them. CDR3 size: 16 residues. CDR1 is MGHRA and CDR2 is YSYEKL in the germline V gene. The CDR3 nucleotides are TGCGCCAGCAGCCGCGAAGGACATGGAAGAGATCAGCCCCAGCATTTT. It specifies CASSREGHGRDQPQHF.

The CDR3 here is CAWGQGVPYEQYF. In nucleotides, the CDR3 is TGTGCCTGGGGACAGGGGGTCCCCTACGAGCAGTACTTC. The genes are TRBV30 and TRBJ2-7; 10 bases are shared with TRBD1. Germline V CDR1 and CDR2: GTSNPN, SVGIG (reference sequence). The CDR3 is 13 residues long. V shed 5 bases, J shed 2 bases, and the junction held 3 bases outside the gene matches.

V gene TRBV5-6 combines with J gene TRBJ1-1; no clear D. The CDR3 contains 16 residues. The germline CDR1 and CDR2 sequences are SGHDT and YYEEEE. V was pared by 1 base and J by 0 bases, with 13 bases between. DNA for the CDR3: TGTGCCAGCAGCTTGTCCTTTGGACGGCTGAACACTGAAGCTTTCTTT. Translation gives CASSLSFGRLNTEAFF.

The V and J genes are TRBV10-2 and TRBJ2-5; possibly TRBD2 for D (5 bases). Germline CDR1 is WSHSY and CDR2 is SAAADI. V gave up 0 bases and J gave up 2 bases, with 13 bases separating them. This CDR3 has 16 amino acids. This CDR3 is CASSESRLKIQETQYF. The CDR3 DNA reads TGCGCCAGCAGTGAGTCCCGACTAAAAATACAAGAGACCCAGTACTTC.

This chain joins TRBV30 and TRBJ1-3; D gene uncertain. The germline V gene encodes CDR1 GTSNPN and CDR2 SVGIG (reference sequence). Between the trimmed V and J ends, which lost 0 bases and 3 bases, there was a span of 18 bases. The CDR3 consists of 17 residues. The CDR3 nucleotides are TGTGCCTGGAGTGTCAAGGGATCGGCCCGATATGGAAACACCATATATTTT. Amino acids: CAWSVKGSARYGNTIYF.

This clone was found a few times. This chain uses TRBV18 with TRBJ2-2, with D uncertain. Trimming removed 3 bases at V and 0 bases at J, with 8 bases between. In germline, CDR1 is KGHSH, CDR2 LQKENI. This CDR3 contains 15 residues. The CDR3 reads CASSPARANTGELFF. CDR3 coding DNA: TGTGCCAGCTCACCGGCCAGAGCGAACACCGGGGAGCTGTTTTTT.

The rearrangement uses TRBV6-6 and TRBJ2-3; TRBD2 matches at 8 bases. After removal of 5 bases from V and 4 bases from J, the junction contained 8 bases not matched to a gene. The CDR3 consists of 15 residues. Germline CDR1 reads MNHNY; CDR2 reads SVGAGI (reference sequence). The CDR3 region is CASSPGVAGPDTQYF. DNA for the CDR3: TGTGCCAGCAGTCCTGGGGTAGCGGGACCAGATACGCAGTATTTT.

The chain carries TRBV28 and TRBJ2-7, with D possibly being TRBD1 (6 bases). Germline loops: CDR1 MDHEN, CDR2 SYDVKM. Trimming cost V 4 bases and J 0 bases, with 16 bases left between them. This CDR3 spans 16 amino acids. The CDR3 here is CASSYLTGTLSYEQYF. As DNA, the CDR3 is TGTGCCAGCAGTTACCTGACAGGCACCCTCTCCTACGAGCAGTACTTC.

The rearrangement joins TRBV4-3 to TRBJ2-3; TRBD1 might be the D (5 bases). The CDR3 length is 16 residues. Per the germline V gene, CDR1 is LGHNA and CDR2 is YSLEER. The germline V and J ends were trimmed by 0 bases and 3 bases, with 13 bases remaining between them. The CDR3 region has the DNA TGCGCCAGCAGCCAAGATAACGGCAGGGAAACAGATACGCAGTATTTT. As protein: CASSQDNGRETDTQYF.

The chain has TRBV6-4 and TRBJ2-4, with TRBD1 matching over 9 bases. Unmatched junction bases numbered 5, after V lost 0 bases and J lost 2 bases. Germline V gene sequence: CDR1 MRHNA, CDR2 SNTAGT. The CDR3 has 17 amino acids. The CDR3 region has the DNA TGTGCCAGCAGTGACTCGTGGGACAGGGCTTCCAAAAACATTCAGTACTTC. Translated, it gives CASSDSWDRASKNIQYF.

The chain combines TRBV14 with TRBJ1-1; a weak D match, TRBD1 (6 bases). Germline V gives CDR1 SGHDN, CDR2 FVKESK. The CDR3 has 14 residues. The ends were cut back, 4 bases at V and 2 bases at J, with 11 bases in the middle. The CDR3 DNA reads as TGTGCCAGCAGCCCGTTCAGGGGAAACACTGAAGCTTTCTTT. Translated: CASSPFRGNTEAFF.

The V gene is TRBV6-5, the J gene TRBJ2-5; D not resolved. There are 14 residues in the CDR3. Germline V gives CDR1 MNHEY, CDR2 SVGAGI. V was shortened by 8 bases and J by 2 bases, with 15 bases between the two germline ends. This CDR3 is CASLDRLGQETQYF. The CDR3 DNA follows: TGTGCCAGCTTAGATCGTCTCGGACAAGAGACCCAGTACTTC.

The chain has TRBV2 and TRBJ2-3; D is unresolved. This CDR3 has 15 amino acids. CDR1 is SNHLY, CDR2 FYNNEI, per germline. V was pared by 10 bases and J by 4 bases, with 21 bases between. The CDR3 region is CAITTPDVAADTQYF. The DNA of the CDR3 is TGTGCCATCACGACTCCGGACGTCGCCGCAGATACGCAGTATTTT.

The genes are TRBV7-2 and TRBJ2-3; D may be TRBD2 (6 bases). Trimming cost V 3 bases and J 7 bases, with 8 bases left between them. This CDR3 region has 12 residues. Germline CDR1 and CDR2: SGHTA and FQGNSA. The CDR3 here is CASSLGGNTQYF. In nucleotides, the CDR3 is TGTGCCAGCAGCTTGGGGGGTAATACGCAGTATTTT.

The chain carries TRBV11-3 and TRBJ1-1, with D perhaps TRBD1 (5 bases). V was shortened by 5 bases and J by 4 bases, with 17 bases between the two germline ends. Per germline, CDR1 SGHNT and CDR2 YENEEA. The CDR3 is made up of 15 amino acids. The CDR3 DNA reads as TGTGCCAGCAGCCCCGCCGGGACCAAACCCACTGAAGCTTTCTTT. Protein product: CASSPAGTKPTEAFF.

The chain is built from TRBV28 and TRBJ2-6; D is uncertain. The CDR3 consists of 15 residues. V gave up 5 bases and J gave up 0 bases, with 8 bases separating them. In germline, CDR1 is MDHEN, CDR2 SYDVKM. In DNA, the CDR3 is TGTGCCAGCAGTACCCACAGCTCTGGGGCCAACGTCCTGACTTTC. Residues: CASSTHSSGANVLTF. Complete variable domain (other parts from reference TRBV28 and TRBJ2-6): DVKVTQSSRYLVKRTGEKVFLECVQDMDHENMFWYRQDPGLGLRLIYFSYDVKMKEKGDIPEGYSVSREKKERFSLILESASTNQTSMYLCASSTHSSGANVLTFGAGSRLTVL.

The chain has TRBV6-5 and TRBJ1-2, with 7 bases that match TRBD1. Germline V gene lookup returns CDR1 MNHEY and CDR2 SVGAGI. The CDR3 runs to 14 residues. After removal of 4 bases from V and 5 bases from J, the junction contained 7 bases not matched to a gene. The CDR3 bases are TGTGCCAGCAGTTCCGACCAACAGGGGTATGGCTACACCTTC. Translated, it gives CASSSDQQGYGYTF.

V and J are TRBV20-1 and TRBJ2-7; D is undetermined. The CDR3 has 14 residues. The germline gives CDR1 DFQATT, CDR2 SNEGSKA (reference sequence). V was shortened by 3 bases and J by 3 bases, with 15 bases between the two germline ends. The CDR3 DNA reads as TGCAGTGCTAGTTGGACGGATAATCACTACGAGCAGTACTTC. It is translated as CSASWTDNHYEQYF.

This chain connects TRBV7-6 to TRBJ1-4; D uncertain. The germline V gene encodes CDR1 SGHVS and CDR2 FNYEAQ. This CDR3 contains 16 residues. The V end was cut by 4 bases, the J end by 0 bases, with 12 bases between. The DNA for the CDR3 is TGTGCCAGCAGCTCCCGCTCGGGTGCAACTAATGAAAAACTGTTTTTT. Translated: CASSSRSGATNEKLFF.

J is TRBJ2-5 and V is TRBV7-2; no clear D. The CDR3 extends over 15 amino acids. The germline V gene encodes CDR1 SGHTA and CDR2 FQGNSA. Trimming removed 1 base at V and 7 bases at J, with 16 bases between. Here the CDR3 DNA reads TGTGCCAGCAGCTTAGTCTCCCTTTCTGGAGCGACCCAGTACTTC. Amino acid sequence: CASSLVSLSGATQYF.

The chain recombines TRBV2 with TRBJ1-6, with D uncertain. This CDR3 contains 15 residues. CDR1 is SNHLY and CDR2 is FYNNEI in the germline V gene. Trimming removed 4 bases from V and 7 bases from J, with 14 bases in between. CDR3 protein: CASSGLAGLNSPLHF. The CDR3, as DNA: TGTGCCAGCAGTGGCCTCGCAGGACTAAATTCACCCCTCCACTTT.

CDR3 coding DNA: TGTGCCAGCAGCCAAGATCTTACCGGGGTTAGGCCCCAGCATTTT. Protein product: CASSQDLTGVRPQHF. The rearrangement links TRBV4-2 to TRBJ1-5; D is unresolved. This CDR3 region has 15 residues. Germline-derived CDR1 and CDR2 are LGHNA and YNFKEQ. Trimming removed 0 bases at V and 9 bases at J, with 15 bases between.

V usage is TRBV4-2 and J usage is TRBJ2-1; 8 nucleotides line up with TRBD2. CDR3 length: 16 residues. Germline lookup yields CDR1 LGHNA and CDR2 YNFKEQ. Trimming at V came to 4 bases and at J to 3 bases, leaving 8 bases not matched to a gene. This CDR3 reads CASSLKLADNYNEQFF. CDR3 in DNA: TGTGCCAGCAGCCTTAAACTAGCGGACAACTACAATGAGCAGTTCTTC.

In DNA, the CDR3 is TGTGCCAGCAGCTTAAGGAGGGACGTCTCTGGAAACACCATATATTTT. It codes for CASSLRRDVSGNTIYF. This sequence joins TRBV7-2 and TRBJ1-3; possibly TRBD1 for D (5 bases). Germline values: CDR1 SGHTA, CDR2 FQGNSA. The V end was cut by 2 bases, the J end by 0 bases, with 11 bases between. The CDR3 sequence is 16 residues long. The full variable domain, in which reference TRBV7-2 and TRBJ1-3 provide the parts outside the CDR3, is GAGVSQSPSNKVTEKGKDVELRCDPISGHTALYWYRQSLGQGLEFLIYFQGNSAPDKSGLPSDRFSAERTGGSVSTLTIQRTQQEDSAVYLCASSLRRDVSGNTIYFGEGSWLTVV.

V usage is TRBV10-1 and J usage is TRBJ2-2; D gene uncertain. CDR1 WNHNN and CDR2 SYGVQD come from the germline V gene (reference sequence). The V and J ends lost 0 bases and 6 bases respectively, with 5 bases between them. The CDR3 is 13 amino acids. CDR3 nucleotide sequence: TGCGCCAGCAGTGAGTCGAAGCCCGGGGAGCTGTTTTTT. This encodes CASSESKPGELFF.

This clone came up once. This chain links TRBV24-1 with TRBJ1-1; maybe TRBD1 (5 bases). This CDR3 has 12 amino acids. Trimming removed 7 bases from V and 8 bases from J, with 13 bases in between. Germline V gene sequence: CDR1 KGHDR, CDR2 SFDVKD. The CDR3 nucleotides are TGTGCCACCAGCCAAATCCGGGGGGAAGCTTTCTTT. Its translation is CATSQIRGEAFF.

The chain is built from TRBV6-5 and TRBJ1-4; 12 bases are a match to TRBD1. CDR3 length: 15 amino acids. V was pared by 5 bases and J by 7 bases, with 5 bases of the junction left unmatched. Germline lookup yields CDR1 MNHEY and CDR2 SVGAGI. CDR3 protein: CASSTGTGGSEKLFF. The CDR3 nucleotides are TGTGCCAGCAGTACCGGGACAGGGGGCAGTGAAAAACTGTTTTTT.

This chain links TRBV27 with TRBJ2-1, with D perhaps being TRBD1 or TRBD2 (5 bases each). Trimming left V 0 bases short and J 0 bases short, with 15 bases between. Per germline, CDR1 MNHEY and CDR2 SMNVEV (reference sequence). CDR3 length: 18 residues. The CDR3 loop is CASSLSNPPGSSYNEQFF. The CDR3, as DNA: TGTGCCAGCAGTTTATCGAACCCCCCAGGGAGCTCCTACAATGAGCAGTTCTTC.

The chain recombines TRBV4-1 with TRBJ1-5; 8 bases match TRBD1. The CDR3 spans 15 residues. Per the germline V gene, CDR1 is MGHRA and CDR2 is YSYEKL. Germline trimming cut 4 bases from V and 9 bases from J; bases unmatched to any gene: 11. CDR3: CASSLDRGQARPQHF. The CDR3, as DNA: TGCGCCAGCAGCCTCGACAGGGGCCAAGCCCGGCCCCAGCATTTT.